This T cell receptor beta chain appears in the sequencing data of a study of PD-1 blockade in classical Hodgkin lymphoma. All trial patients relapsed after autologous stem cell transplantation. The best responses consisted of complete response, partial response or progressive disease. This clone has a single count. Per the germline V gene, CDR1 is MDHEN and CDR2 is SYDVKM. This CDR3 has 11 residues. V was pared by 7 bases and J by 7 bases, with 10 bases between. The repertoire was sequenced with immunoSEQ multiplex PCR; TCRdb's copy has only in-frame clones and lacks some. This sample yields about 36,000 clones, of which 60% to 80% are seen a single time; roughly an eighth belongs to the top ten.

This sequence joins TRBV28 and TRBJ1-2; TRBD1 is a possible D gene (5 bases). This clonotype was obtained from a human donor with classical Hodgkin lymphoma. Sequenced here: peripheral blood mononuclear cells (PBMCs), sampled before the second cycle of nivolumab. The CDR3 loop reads CASKRGFGYTF. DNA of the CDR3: TGTGCCAGCAAACGGGGCTTTGGCTACACCTTC.